This TCR beta chain was identified during a study of blood T cell repertoires in COVID-19. Study overall: Sources were T cells, B-cell-depleted T cells, or PBMCs; the material itself was cDNA or gDNA.

Profiling relied on immunoSEQ multiplex PCR, and the TCRdb table lists in-frame clones only, not all of them. The table has 250,000 to 300,000 clones, 85% to 90% seen once. Germline V CDR1 and CDR2: KGHSH, LQKENI. This CDR3 contains 16 residues. With 2 bases removed from V and 1 base from J, the gap between germline ends came to 14 bases. Membership in each cohort depended on participant-reported clinical history. The sequenced sample consisted of PBMCs or T cells enriched from blood (not recorded which). The chain is built from TRBV18 and TRBJ1-2; a weak D match, TRBD1 (5 bases). This TCR was sampled from a young man who had recovered from COVID-19. DNA for the CDR3: TGTGCCAGCTCACCAATGCAGCAAGGGGATAACTATGGCTACACCTTC. It translates to CASSPMQQGDNYGYTF. Together with reference TRBV18 and TRBJ1-2, the CDR3 gives the full variable domain: NAGVMQNPRHLVRRRGQEARLRCSPMKGHSHVYWYRQLPEEGLKFMVYLQKENIIDESGMPKERFSAEFPKEGPSILRIQQVVRGDSAAYFCASSPMQQGDNYGYTFGSGTRLTVV.